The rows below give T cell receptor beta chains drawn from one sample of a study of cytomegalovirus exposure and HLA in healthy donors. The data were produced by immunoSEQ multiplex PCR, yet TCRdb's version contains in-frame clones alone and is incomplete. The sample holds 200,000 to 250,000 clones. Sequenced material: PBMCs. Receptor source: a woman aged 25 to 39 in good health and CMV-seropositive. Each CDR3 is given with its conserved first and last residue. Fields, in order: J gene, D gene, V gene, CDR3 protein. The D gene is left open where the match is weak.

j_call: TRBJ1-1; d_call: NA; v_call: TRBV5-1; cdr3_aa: CASSLQTAPYMNTEAFF
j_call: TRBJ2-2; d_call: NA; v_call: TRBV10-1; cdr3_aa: CASSISGRNTGELFF
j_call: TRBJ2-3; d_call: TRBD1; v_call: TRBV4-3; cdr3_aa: CASSQNRGIGADTQYF
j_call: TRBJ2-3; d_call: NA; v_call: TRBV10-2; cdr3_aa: CASSEWRTNTDTQYF
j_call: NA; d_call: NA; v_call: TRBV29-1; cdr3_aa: CSAEGESYEQYF
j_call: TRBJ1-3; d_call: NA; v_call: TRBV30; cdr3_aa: CAWNPYGAGNTIYF
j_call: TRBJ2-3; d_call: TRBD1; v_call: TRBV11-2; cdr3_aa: CASTLGQDSTDTQYF
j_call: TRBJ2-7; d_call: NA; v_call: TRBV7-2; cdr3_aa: CASSLGFPSEQYF
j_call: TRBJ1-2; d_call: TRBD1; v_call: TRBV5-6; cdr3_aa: CASSQTGVHGYTF
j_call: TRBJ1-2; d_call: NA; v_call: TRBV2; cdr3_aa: CASSPITANYGYTF
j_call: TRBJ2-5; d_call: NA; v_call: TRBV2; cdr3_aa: CASSEYETQYF
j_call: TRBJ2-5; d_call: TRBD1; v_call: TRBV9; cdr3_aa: CASSPKTGLHQETQYF
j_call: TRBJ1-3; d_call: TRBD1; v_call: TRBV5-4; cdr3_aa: CASWGQAAGNTIYF
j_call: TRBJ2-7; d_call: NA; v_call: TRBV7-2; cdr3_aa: CASSLASPLEVNEQYF
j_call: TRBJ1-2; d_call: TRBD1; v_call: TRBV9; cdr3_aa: CASSGADGQGNYGYTF
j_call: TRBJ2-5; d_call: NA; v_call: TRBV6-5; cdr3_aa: CASSYSVVTQTQYF
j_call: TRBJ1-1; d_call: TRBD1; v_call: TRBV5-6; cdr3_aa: CASSWDVRGWETEAFF
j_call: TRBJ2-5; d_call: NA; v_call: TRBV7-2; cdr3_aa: CASSFRQGGETQYF
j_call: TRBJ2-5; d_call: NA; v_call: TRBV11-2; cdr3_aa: CASSQTGETQYF
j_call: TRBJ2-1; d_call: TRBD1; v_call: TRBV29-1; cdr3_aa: CSVETTGANEQFF
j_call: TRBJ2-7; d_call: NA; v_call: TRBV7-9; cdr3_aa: CASSTRTAVTREQYF
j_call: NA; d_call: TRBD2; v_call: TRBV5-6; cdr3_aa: CASSPGLAGFYEQYF
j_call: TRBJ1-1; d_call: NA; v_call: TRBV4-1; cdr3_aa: CASSPTQGNTEAFF
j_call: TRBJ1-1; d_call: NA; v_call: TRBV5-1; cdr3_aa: CASSLLGVEGTEAFF
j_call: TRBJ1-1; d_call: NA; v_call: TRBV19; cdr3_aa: CASSDTSNTEAFF
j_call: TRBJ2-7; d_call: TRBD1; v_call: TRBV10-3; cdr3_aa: CAISPSKGTASPYEQYF
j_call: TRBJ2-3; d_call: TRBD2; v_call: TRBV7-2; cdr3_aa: CASSVGTSGGTDTQYF
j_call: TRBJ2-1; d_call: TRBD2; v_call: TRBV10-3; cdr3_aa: CAISDRQRGGYNEQFF
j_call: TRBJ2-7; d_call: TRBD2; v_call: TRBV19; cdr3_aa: CASSTGTSGALEQYF
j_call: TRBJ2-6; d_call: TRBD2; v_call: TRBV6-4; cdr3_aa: CASSQGTSAGANVLTF
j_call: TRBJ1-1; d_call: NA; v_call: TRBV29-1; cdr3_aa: CSVRLITEAFF
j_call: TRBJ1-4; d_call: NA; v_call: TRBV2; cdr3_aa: CASGIVATNEKLFF
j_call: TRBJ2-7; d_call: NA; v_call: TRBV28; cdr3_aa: CASSFSGYEQYF
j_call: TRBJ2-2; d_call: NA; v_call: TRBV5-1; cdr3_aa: CASRRTSNTGELFF
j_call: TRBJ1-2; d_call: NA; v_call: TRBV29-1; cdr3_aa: CSVRGALVNGYTF
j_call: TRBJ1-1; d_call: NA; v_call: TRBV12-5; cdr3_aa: CASGEGRGADTEAFF
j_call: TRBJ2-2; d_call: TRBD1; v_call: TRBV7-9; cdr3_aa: CASSPTGQGPTGELFF
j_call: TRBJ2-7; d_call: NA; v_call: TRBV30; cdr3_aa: CAWSVPSRGSEQYF
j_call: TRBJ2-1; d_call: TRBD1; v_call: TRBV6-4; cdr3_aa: CASSGGAGNEQFF
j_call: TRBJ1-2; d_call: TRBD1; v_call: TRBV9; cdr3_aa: CASSPSGQANYGYTF
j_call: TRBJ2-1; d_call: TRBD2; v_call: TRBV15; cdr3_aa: CATSRDEERQRGEQFF
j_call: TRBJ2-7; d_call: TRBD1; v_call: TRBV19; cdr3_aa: CASKQRTGTYEQYF
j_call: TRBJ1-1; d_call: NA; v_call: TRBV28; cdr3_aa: CASKREMNTEAFF
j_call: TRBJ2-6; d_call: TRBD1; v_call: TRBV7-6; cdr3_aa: CASSRDRATGANVLTF
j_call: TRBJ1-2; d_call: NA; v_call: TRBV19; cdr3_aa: CASRTENYGYTF
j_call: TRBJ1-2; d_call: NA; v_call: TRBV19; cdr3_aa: CASSISEDYGYTF
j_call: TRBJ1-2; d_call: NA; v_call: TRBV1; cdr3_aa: CTSSQGSYYRDGYTF
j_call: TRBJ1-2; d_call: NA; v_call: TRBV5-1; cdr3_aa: CASSRGGDDGYTF
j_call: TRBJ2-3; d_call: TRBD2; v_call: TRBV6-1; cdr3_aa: CASSETSGGSTDTQYF
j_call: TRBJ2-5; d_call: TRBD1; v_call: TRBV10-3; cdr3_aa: CAISPDRARETQYF
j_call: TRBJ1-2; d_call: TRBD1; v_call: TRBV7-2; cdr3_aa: CASSLETGGYGYTF
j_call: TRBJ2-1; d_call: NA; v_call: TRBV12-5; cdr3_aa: CASGFIAGTYNEQFF
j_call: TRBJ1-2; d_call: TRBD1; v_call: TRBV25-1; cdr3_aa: CASSERQGAYGYTF
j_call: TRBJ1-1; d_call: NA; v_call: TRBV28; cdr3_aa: CASSLLTDMNTEAFF
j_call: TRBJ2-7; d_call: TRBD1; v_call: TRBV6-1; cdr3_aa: CASRDMTGGSYEQYF